The 23 T cell receptor beta chains below all came from one sample that was sequenced in a study of prognosis after radiotherapy for stage I lung cancer. Template was genomic DNA; TCR beta CDR3 amplified in two multiplex PCR rounds. Gene-specific TRBV and TRBJ primers were used in PCR round one. MiXCR, applied by TCRdb to the multiplex PCR reads, yields one record per CDR3 protein. The data show over 8,500 distinct CDR3 sequences, roughly two thirds seen once. The material was PBMCs, obtained before or after stereotactic body radiation therapy (not recorded which). These receptors came from a donor at least 50 years old with non-small cell lung cancer.

In this sample, this clonotype is medium-sized (0.01 to 0.1%). The chain uses TRBV20-1 and TRBJ2-7; D is unresolved. V gave up 0 bases and J gave up 1 base, with 10 bases separating them. The germline V gene encodes CDR1 DFQATT and CDR2 SNEGSKA (reference sequence). The CDR3 spans 14 residues. CDR3: CSARDRIGSYEQYF. In DNA form, the CDR3 reads TGCAGTGCTAGAGATCGAATTGGGTCCTACGAGCAGTACTTC.

In its sample, this clonotype was seen many times. Being one base from a much bigger clone, this may be a read error. The genes are TRBV6-1 and TRBJ2-1, with D uncertain. V gave up 8 bases and J gave up 7 bases, with 12 bases separating them. Germline CDR1 reads MNHNS; CDR2 reads SASEGT. This CDR3 comprises 12 residues. CDR3 in amino acids: CASGPDQNEQFF. CDR3 sequence (DNA): TGTGCCAGCGGTCCCGACCAAAATGAGCAGTTCTTC.

By frequency in the sample, this clonotype is medium-sized. As DNA, the CDR3 is TGTGCCATTAGGGAAGCGGGAGTCGAGACCCAGTACTTC. This gives the protein CAIREAGVETQYF. The V call is TRBV6-1, the J call TRBJ2-5; 8 nucleotides line up with TRBD2. The CDR3 spans 13 residues. Germline CDR1 and CDR2: MNHNS and SASEGT. V was clipped by 10 bases and J by 5 bases; unmatched bases: 9.

This clonotype was recorded at least ten times. This rearrangement joins TRBV20-1 to TRBJ2-5, with 16 positions matching TRBD2. The V and J ends lost 5 bases and 5 bases, in that order; junction bases with no gene match: 8. The germline V gene encodes CDR1 DFQATT and CDR2 SNEGSKA (reference sequence). The CDR3 contains 16 residues. The CDR3 loop is CSALGTSGRARETQYF. The CDR3 coding sequence is TGCAGTGCTTTGGGGACTAGCGGGAGGGCCAGGGAGACCCAGTACTTC.

In this sample, this clonotype turned up once. This chain uses TRBV12-3 or TRBV12-4 with TRBJ1-3; possibly TRBD1 for D (5 bases). The CDR3 sequence is 14 residues long. V was trimmed by 4 bases and J by 4 bases, leaving 11 bases between them. This CDR3 reads CASSSRQLGNTIYF. The CDR3 DNA follows: TGTGCCAGCAGTTCAAGACAGTTGGGAAACACCATATATTTT.

The J gene is TRBJ2-7, the V gene TRBV6-2 or TRBV6-3; 7 nucleotides match TRBD2. The germline CDR1 and CDR2 sequences are MNHEY and SVGEGT. V lost 9 bases to trimming and J lost 7 bases; unmatched junction nucleotides: 12. The CDR3 is 13 residues long. The CDR3 nucleotides read TGTGCCAGTAACCCCGGCGGGAGAGTGGAGCAGTACTTC. This codes for CASNPGGRVEQYF.

In its sample, this clonotype was seen a few times. One base away lies a much larger clone, so this may be a sequencing read error. The V call is TRBV3-1, the J call TRBJ2-5, with TRBD2 as a possible D gene (5 bases). The germline gives CDR1 LGHDT, CDR2 YNNKEL (reference sequence). This CDR3 is 15 amino acids long. The V end was cut by 0 bases, the J end by 3 bases, with 11 bases between. As DNA, the CDR3 is TGTGCCAGCAGCCAAGAGCGAGGAGGAGAAGAGACCCAGTACTTC. It translates to CASSQERGGEETQYF.

This clonotype came up once. V gene TRBV7-2 combines with J gene TRBJ1-6; no reliable D call. The V and J ends lost 3 bases and 7 bases respectively, with 7 bases between them. Germline V lookup: CDR1 SGHTA, CDR2 FQGNSA. This CDR3 has 13 residues. The CDR3 nucleotides are TGTGCCAGCAGCTTTGGGGTAAATTCACCCCTCCACTTT. It specifies CASSFGVNSPLHF.

This clonotype was found a few times. The chain employs TRBV28 and TRBJ2-2; TRBD2 matches 8 bases. The CDR3 runs to 13 residues. J gave up 6 bases and V 4 bases, and 1 base lay outside the gene matches. Germline values: CDR1 MDHEN, CDR2 SYDVKM. The CDR3 coding sequence is TGTGCCAGCAGTTCGGGAGGGCCCGGGGAGCTGTTTTTT. Its translation is CASSSGGPGELFF.

This chain joins TRBV10-3 and TRBJ2-3; D assignment may be TRBD1 or TRBD2 (7 bases each). This CDR3 spans 17 amino acids. V was clipped by 1 base and J by 2 bases, with 16 bases between them. Germline CDR1 reads ENHRY; CDR2 reads SYGVKD. The CDR3 sequence: CAISEYFRGGVTDTQYF. The CDR3 DNA reads as TGTGCCATCAGTGAGTACTTCAGGGGGGGTGTCACAGATACGCAGTATTTT.

V and J are TRBV11-2 and TRBJ2-2, with 10 bases that match TRBD1. Germline V gene lookup returns CDR1 SGHAT and CDR2 FQNNGV. CDR3 size: 16 residues. V was pared by 3 bases and J by 6 bases, with 7 bases of the junction left unmatched. The DNA for the CDR3 is TGTGCCAGCAGCTTTAATGGACAGGGGGGGGCCGGGGAGCTGTTTTTT. It translates to CASSFNGQGGAGELFF.

The rearrangement uses TRBV24-1 and TRBJ2-2, with D possibly being TRBD1 or TRBD2 (5 bases each). The germline CDR1 and CDR2 sequences are KGHDR and SFDVKD. Trimming pared 1 base from V and 17 bases from J, leaving 25 bases between. The length of the CDR3 is 16 residues. CDR3 nucleotide sequence: TGTGCCACCAGTGATTTAACAGCAGGGCTGTCCGGGGAGTTTTTTTTT. Translated, it gives CATSDLTAGLSGEFFF.

A remark on this clonotype: A read error likely explains this, since a far larger clone differs by one base. This chain uses TRBV24-1 with TRBJ2-3; D is possibly TRBD2 (6 bases). This CDR3 is built from 16 residues. CDR1 and CDR2 (germline): KGHDR, SFDVKD. V was clipped by 11 bases and J by 4 bases, with 24 bases between them. This CDR3 reads CASSPLGGYGSDTQYF. Written as DNA, the CDR3 is TGTGCCAGCAGCCCCCTGGGGGGTTACGGCTCAGATACGCAGTATTTT.

J is TRBJ1-5 and V is TRBV20-1; D gene unclear. The V end was cut by 0 bases, the J end by 3 bases, with 18 bases between. The CDR3 consists of 17 residues. CDR1 is DFQATT and CDR2 is SNEGSKA in the germline V gene (reference sequence). CDR3 residues: CSARDEGETASNQPQHF. For the CDR3, the DNA is TGCAGTGCTAGAGATGAGGGAGAAACGGCGTCCAATCAGCCCCAGCATTTT.

On this clonotype: This likely reflects a read error, since a far larger clone is one base away. The V gene is TRBV24-1, the J gene TRBJ1-2; D is uncertain. The V gene's germline CDR1 is KGHDR and CDR2 SFDVKD. This CDR3 region has 15 residues. Trimming removed 11 bases at V and 5 bases at J, with 23 bases between. In nucleotides, the CDR3 is TGTGCCATCAGCGTATTATCCGGACTCGCGTATGGCTACACCTTC. Its protein is CAISVLSGLAYGYTF.

By its share, this clonotype is medium-sized (0.01 to 0.1%). A junction boundary mismatches the germline segment, possibly from a read error. J is TRBJ2-3 and V is TRBV6-4, with 7 bases identical to TRBD1. The CDR3 length is 13 residues. Germline V gene sequence: CDR1 MRHNA, CDR2 SNTAGT. CDR3 in amino acids: CASSYSRGDTQYF. The CDR3 nucleotides read TGTGCCAGCAGTTACTCCAGGGGGGATACGCAGTATTTT.

As concerns this clonotype: This is likely an artifact of a read error, given a far larger clone one base away. For the CDR3, the DNA is TGTGCCAGCAGTGCAAACCTCGAAGGGACCGGGGAGCTGTTTTTT. Translation: CASSANLEGTGELFF. The V gene is TRBV27, the J gene TRBJ2-2; D gene ambiguous. V lost 5 bases to trimming and J lost 5 bases, with 15 bases between them. Germline CDR1 is MNHEY and CDR2 is SMNVEV (reference sequence). The CDR3 covers 15 residues.

This CDR3 is CASSLWTSGTDTQYF. In DNA, the CDR3 is TGTGCCAGCAGTTTATGGACTAGCGGGACAGATACGCAGTATTTT. The V gene is TRBV27, the J gene TRBJ2-7; TRBD2 matches at 11 bases. The J call may be in error: the DNA end matches TRBJ2-3 better. The CDR3 sequence is 15 residues long. CDR1 is MNHEY and CDR2 is SMNVEV in the germline V gene (reference sequence).

This clonotype was seen many times. One base separates it from a far larger clone, so it is likely a read error. The rearrangement joins TRBV6-5 to TRBJ2-7; D not certain. CDR3 length: 11 residues. Germline CDR1 reads MNHEY; CDR2 reads SVGAGI. CDR3 residues: CASSSHYERYF. The CDR3 DNA is TGTGCCAGCAGTTCGCACTACGAGCGGTACTTC.

Points on this clonotype: The junction shows a germline mismatch at one end, possibly a read error. The J gene is TRBJ1-5, the V gene TRBV10-3; D gene ambiguous. The CDR3 is 16 residues long. From germline, CDR1 is ENHRY and CDR2 SYGVKD. The CDR3 spells CATSESGTLSNQPQHF. Here the CDR3 DNA reads TGTGCCACCAGTGAGTCAGGTACCCTTAGCAATCAGCCCCAGCATTTT.

To note about this clonotype: Since a much larger clone is just one base distant, this may be a read error. This sequence joins TRBV9 and TRBJ2-5; no clear D. CDR3 length equals 15 residues. Germline assignment: CDR1 SGDLS and CDR2 YYNGEE. V shed 0 bases and J shed 5 bases, with 14 bases lying between them. CDR3 residues: CASSVGLGIDETQYF. The CDR3 region has the DNA TGTGCCAGCAGCGTAGGCCTCGGTATCGACGAGACCCAGTACTTC.

The CDR3 region has the DNA TGCGCCAGCAGCTTCACTAGCGGGAGTGGAGATACGCAGTATTTT. It codes for CASSFTSGSGDTQYF. The chain uses TRBV5-1 and TRBJ2-3, with 11 bases aligning to TRBD2. V was clipped by 2 bases and J by 5 bases; unmatched bases: 4. This CDR3 has 15 amino acids. Germline V gene lookup returns CDR1 SGHRS and CDR2 YFSETQ.

This clonotype was seen just once. The chain recombines TRBV12-3 or TRBV12-4 with TRBJ1-2; the match to TRBD1 covers 9 bases. The CDR3 spans 14 residues. Trimming at V came to 5 bases and at J to 6 bases, leaving 7 bases not matched to a gene. The CDR3 nucleotides read TGTGCCAGCAGTCTCGGGACAGGGTGGGATGGCTACACCTTC. Its translation is CASSLGTGWDGYTF.